The rows below give T cell receptor beta chains drawn from one sample of a study of technical replicates of blood from a handful of donors. Only in-frame clones appear in the TCRdb table, and some are missing; sequencing was by immunoSEQ multiplex PCR. The data hold tens of thousands of clones, with about 91% observed a single time. The material sequenced was T cells isolated from PBMCs. Source of these receptors: a human donor in good health. Both conserved end residues are part of each CDR3. The D gene is left open where the match is weak. Expanded clones get a size class; other rows say once, few or many, or leave the size out.

d_call	v_call	j_call	cdr3_length	clone_size	cdr3_nt	cdr3_aa
TRBD1	TRBV7-9	TRBJ2-7	16	-	TGTGCCAGCAGCTTAGTGGGGACAGGGAGCTCCTACGAGCAGTACTTC	CASSLVGTGSSYEQYF
-	TRBV5-1	TRBJ1-1	16	-	TGCGCCAGCGGCACACGCGGGGCTAGTATGGACACTGAAGCTTTCTTT	CASGTRGASMDTEAFF
TRBD2	TRBV27	TRBJ2-3	15	-	TGTGCCAGCAGAGGAGCGGGAATATCTACAGATACGCAGTATTTT	CASRGAGISTDTQYF
TRBD1	TRBV18	TRBJ2-7	14	-	TGTGCCAGCTCACCGACAGGGGCCACCTACGAGCAGTACTTC	CASSPTGATYEQYF
TRBD1	TRBV14	TRBJ1-1	15	few	TGTGCCAGCAGCCCTTTTCGACAGGGGTACACTGAAGCTTTCTTT	CASSPFRQGYTEAFF
-	TRBV5-1	TRBJ2-7	16	once	TGCGCCAGCAGCTTGGCCCTCAGCGTGGCCCCTCGAGAGCAGTACTTC	CASSLALSVAPREQYF
TRBD1	TRBV7-9	TRBJ2-2	18	-	TGTGCCAGCAGCTTACGGCAACAGGGGGGCGCGGGCACCGGGGAGCTGTTTTTT	CASSLRQQGGAGTGELFF
-	TRBV25-1	TRBJ2-1	15	-	TGTGCCAGCAGTGAATGGTCAGGGGGGAGGAATGAGCAGTTCTTC	CASSEWSGGRNEQFF
TRBD2	TRBV6-5	TRBJ2-5	16	-	TGTGCCAGCAGTTACCTCAACGCGGGAGGGCCGGAGACCCAGTACTTC	CASSYLNAGGPETQYF
TRBD2	TRBV7-7	TRBJ2-2	16	-	TGTGCTAGCAGCCTAGTAGCGGGGGGGACCGCCGGGGAGCTGTTTTTT	CASSLVAGGTAGELFF
TRBD1	TRBV9	TRBJ1-6	15	-	TGTGCCAGCAGCGAACAGGGGTCCTATAATTCACCCCTCCACTTT	CASSEQGSYNSPLHF
-	TRBV10-1	TRBJ1-3	13	-	TGCGCCCCCCCGGGGGGGTCTGGAAACACCATATATTTT	CAPPGGSGNTIYF
-	TRBV28	TRBJ2-3	14	-	TGTGCCAGCAGTCAGGTTTCCTTCACAGATACGCAGTATTTT	CASSQVSFTDTQYF
-	TRBV7-8	TRBJ1-2	13	-	TGTGCCAGCAGCGGCGGGACGGACTATGGCTACACCTTC	CASSGGTDYGYTF
-	TRBV27	TRBJ2-1	15	-	TGTGCCAGCAGTCAGAAGGACTTGACCTACAATGAGCAGTTCTTC	CASSQKDLTYNEQFF
TRBD2	TRBV28	TRBJ2-3	19	few	TGTGCCAGCAGAACCGGGGGACTAGCGGGATGGTTGGGCACAGATACGCAGTATTTT	CASRTGGLAGWLGTDTQYF
TRBD1	TRBV28	TRBJ1-2	15	-	TGTGCCAGCAGTTTGAGACAGGGGGCGCAATATGGCTACACCTTC	CASSLRQGAQYGYTF